The sequence of this T cell receptor beta chain was determined in a study of T cell repertoires in cytomegalovirus infection. TCRdb analysed the reads with MiXCR anew, one entry per CDR3 protein. Of 680,000 or so distinct CDR3 sequences detected, about 40% appear once; the ten largest clones hold around 2.8%. CDR3 size: 17 residues. Germline loops: CDR1 MNHEY, CDR2 SMNVEV (reference sequence). Points on this clonotype: At one boundary the junction diverges from the germline segment, which might be a read error.

The sequenced sample was PBMCs. The source of this sequence is a human donor in good health (CMV status not recorded). Some clones in this sample may be carry-over from other donors' samples. This sequence joins TRBV27 and TRBJ2-2; 11 bases match TRBD2. The CDR3 nucleotides are TGTGCCCGCAGACTTAGCGGGAGGGCCTTGAACACCGGGGAGCTGTTTTTT. This codes for CARRLSGRALNTGELFF.